The 22 T cell receptor beta chains below all came from one sample that was sequenced in a study of T cells in localized non-small cell lung cancer. The method was immunoSEQ multiplex PCR; TCRdb's version includes in-frame clones alone and lacks a portion of them. This sample yields 35,000 to 50,000 clones, of which around 87% are seen a single time; roughly 6.1% belongs to the top ten. The sequencing used peripheral blood, collected before any cancer treatment. The receptors originated from a man aged 40 to 75 with stage I lung adenocarcinoma.

The chain recombines TRBV28 with TRBJ1-5; D remains unclear. V shed 6 bases and J shed 6 bases, with 15 bases lying between them. CDR1 is MDHEN, CDR2 SYDVKM, per germline. The CDR3 sequence is 14 residues long. CDR3 amino acids: CASRFEAGGQPQHF. The CDR3 DNA sequence: TGTGCCAGCAGATTTGAGGCGGGTGGTCAGCCCCAGCATTTT.

As regards this clone: At one end the junction does not follow the germline gene, possibly because of a read error. The rearrangement uses TRBV19 and TRBJ2-7; 10 bases match TRBD1. The CDR3 loop spans 14 amino acids. Germline loops: CDR1 LNHDA, CDR2 SQIVND (reference sequence). CDR3 protein: CASSRDRGTYGQYF. The CDR3 DNA is TGTGCCAGTTCTCGGGACAGGGGTACCTACGGGCAGTACTTC.

CDR3 DNA: TGTGCCACCCTTGACAGGGGAAATTCACCCCTCCACTTT. Its protein product is CATLDRGNSPLHF. The J gene is TRBJ1-6, the V gene TRBV2, with 8 nucleotides matching TRBD1. Germline CDR1 is SNHLY and CDR2 is FYNNEI. There are 13 residues in the CDR3. V dropped 10 bases and J dropped 7; count of bases not matched to a gene: 6.

The chain couples TRBV19 to TRBJ2-6, with D unclear. The CDR3 runs to 14 residues. Germline V gene lookup returns CDR1 LNHDA and CDR2 SQIVND (reference sequence). Trimming took 7 bases from V and 0 from J, leaving 7 bases between them. The CDR3 reads CASNEFSGANVLTF. In nucleotides, the CDR3 is TGTGCCAGTAACGAGTTCTCTGGGGCCAACGTCCTGACTTTC.

The chain carries TRBV27 and TRBJ2-6; 10 positions agree with TRBD1. Germline CDR1 and CDR2: MNHEY and SMNVEV (reference sequence). The V gene end was trimmed by 9 bases and the J gene end by 0 bases; junction bases not matched to a gene: 5. The CDR3 is 16 amino acids. CDR3 residues: CASRTGGTSGANVLTF. The CDR3 DNA is TGTGCCAGTCGGACAGGGGGTACCTCTGGGGCCAACGTCCTGACTTTC.

The chain couples TRBV28 to TRBJ2-3; D gene unclear. Trimming stripped 3 bases from V and 4 bases from J, with 11 bases between. In germline, CDR1 is MDHEN, CDR2 SYDVKM. The CDR3 totals 14 residues. The CDR3 sequence: CASSFVRSADTQYF. The CDR3 coding sequence is TGTGCCAGCAGTTTTGTTCGGAGTGCAGATACGCAGTATTTT.

V gene TRBV5-4 combines with J gene TRBJ1-1; D is undetermined. V was trimmed by 5 bases and J by 0 bases, leaving 11 bases between them. The CDR3 loop spans 14 amino acids. Per germline, CDR1 SGHNT and CDR2 YYREEE (reference sequence). The CDR3 loop reads CASSPGTMNTEAFF. Written as DNA, the CDR3 is TGTGCCAGCAGTCCGGGAACCATGAACACTGAAGCTTTCTTT.

This clone was found once. This chain joins TRBV7-9 and TRBJ1-2; weak D call: TRBD1 (6 bases). The CDR3 is made up of 13 amino acids. Germline lookup yields CDR1 SEHNR and CDR2 FQNEAQ (reference sequence). The V and J ends lost 5 bases and 4 bases respectively, with 11 bases between them. This chain's CDR3 is CASSKAGAYGYTF. The CDR3 region has the DNA TGTGCCAGCAGCAAGGCAGGGGCCTATGGCTACACCTTC. The complete variable domain, with remaining parts taken from reference TRBV7-9 and TRBJ1-2, reads DTGVSQNPRHKITKRGQNVTFRCDPISEHNRLYWYRQTLGQGPEFLTYFQNEAQLEKSRLLSDRFSAERPKGSFSTLEIQRTEQGDSAMYLCASSKAGAYGYTFGSGTRLTVV.

The chain uses TRBV7-9 and TRBJ2-3; unclear D gene. The V end lost 5 bases, the J end lost 6 bases, and 9 bases lay between the germline ends. The CDR3 consists of 12 residues. Germline V gene sequence: CDR1 SEHNR, CDR2 FQNEAQ (reference sequence). As DNA, the CDR3 is TGTGCCAGCAGCCCAATCGCTGATACGCAGTATTTT. It specifies CASSPIADTQYF.

The gene calls are TRBV9 and TRBJ2-3; 7 nucleotides align to TRBD2. V dropped 0 bases and J dropped 3; count of bases not matched to a gene: 7. The CDR3 has 16 residues. Germline V gene sequence: CDR1 SGDLS, CDR2 YYNGEE. CDR3 sequence: CASSVEGGRLTDTQYF. For the CDR3, the DNA is TGTGCCAGCAGCGTAGAGGGCGGGAGATTAACAGATACGCAGTATTTT.

This chain connects TRBV28 to TRBJ1-2, with D possibly TRBD1 on 5 matching bases. There are 14 residues in the CDR3. Looked up from germline, CDR1 is MDHEN and CDR2 is SYDVKM. Trimming left V 10 bases short and J 3 bases short, with 18 bases between. The CDR3 nucleotides are TGTGCCATCTGCGTTAGGGGAGTCCACTATGGCTACACCTTC. Its translation is CAICVRGVHYGYTF.

The CDR3 region has the DNA TGTGCCAGCAGTTACGCCTCGGAGGGGCAGAACACTGAAGCTTTCTTT. Its translation: CASSYASEGQNTEAFF. The chain joins TRBV6-5 to TRBJ1-1, with D tentatively TRBD1 (5 bases). V dropped 2 bases and J dropped 1 base, with 14 bases sitting between them. This CDR3 is built from 16 residues. Germline loops: CDR1 MNHEY, CDR2 SVGAGI.

V gene TRBV5-1 combines with J gene TRBJ1-2; D might be TRBD1 (6 bases). CDR3 size: 13 residues. Germline V gene sequence: CDR1 SGHRS, CDR2 YFSETQ. The V gene lost 3 bases and the J gene lost 8 bases, with 14 bases spanning the gap. CDR3 protein: CASSSQGSQGYTF. The CDR3 nucleotides are TGCGCCAGCAGCTCACAGGGCTCCCAAGGCTACACCTTC.

This clone showed up just a few times. The rearrangement uses TRBV18 and TRBJ2-1; D ambiguous. V was clipped by 5 bases and J by 3 bases, with 8 bases between them. Germline CDR1 KGHSH, CDR2 LQKENI. This CDR3 comprises 13 residues. CDR3 nucleotide sequence: TGTGCCAGCTCAGGCGACGGCTACAATGAGCAGTTCTTC. This sequence encodes CASSGDGYNEQFF.

This sequence joins TRBV6-1 and TRBJ2-1; D tentatively reads TRBD1 or TRBD2 (6 bases each). This CDR3 region has 11 residues. Trimming removed 10 bases at V and 7 bases at J, with 11 bases between. Per germline, CDR1 MNHNS and CDR2 SASEGT. The CDR3 sequence: CATGGGNEQFF. CDR3 in DNA: TGTGCCACCGGAGGGGGGAATGAGCAGTTCTTC.

The DNA of the CDR3 is TGTGCCAGCAGCCAAGGTGGTCTGGGCGAGCAGTACTTC. Amino acid sequence: CASSQGGLGEQYF. The J gene is TRBJ2-7, the V gene TRBV14; D unresolved. Trimming shortened V by 1 base and J by 6 bases, and 10 bases separated the two germline ends. The CDR3 is 13 amino acids. Germline V CDR1 and CDR2: SGHDN, FVKESK.

The chain is built from TRBV7-8 and TRBJ2-1; D unclear. The CDR3 runs to 15 residues. V lost 2 bases to trimming and J lost 0 bases, with 8 bases between them. Germline V lookup: CDR1 SGHVS, CDR2 FQNEAQ. The CDR3, as DNA: TGTGCCAGCAGCTTATTGTGGGGCTCCTACAATGAGCAGTTCTTC. It yields the protein CASSLLWGSYNEQFF.

V and J are TRBV7-2 and TRBJ2-1; 11 positions match TRBD2. This CDR3 spans 16 amino acids. The junction had 9 bases not matched to a gene; V was cut back by 2 bases and J by 9 bases. Germline CDR1 and CDR2: SGHTA and FQGNSA. DNA of the CDR3: TGTGCCAGCAGCTTAAATCATCCGCTAGCGGGAGGTGAGCAGTTCTTC. Protein product: CASSLNHPLAGGEQFF.

The V gene is TRBV5-1, the J gene TRBJ2-1, with 11 bases aligning to TRBD2. The V gene end was trimmed by 4 bases and the J gene end by 3 bases; junction bases not matched to a gene: 3. The CDR3 contains 15 residues. The germline V gene encodes CDR1 SGHRS and CDR2 YFSETQ. The CDR3: CASSPGTSGYNEQFF. The CDR3, as DNA: TGCGCCAGCAGCCCGGGGACTAGCGGCTACAATGAGCAGTTCTTC.

The chain carries TRBV7-3 and TRBJ2-7; D possibly corresponds to TRBD1 (6 bases). Germline V gene data show CDR1 as SGHTA and CDR2 as FQGTGA. V gave up 6 bases and J gave up 2 bases, with 11 bases separating them. The CDR3 has 13 residues. The CDR3 spells CASSQDRTYEQYF. The DNA for the CDR3 is TGTGCCAGCAGTCAGGACAGAACCTACGAGCAGTACTTC.

The V gene is TRBV18, the J gene TRBJ1-3; D uncertain. Germline CDR1 reads KGHSH; CDR2 reads LQKENI. This CDR3 is 12 amino acids long. The ends were cut back, 4 bases at V and 4 bases at J, with 5 bases in the middle. CDR3: CASSLEGNTIYF. CDR3 DNA sequence: TGTGCCAGCTCACTGGAGGGAAACACCATATATTTT.

The gene calls are TRBV7-3 and TRBJ2-1; D may be TRBD2 (7 bases). The CDR3 contains 15 residues. Germline loops: CDR1 SGHTA, CDR2 FQGTGA. V shed 3 bases and J shed 7 bases, with 16 bases lying between them. DNA of the CDR3: TGTGCCAGCAGCTTTCTACGGGGGGCTAGGAATGAGCAGTTCTTC. It encodes CASSFLRGARNEQFF.